This passage covers 22 T cell receptor beta chains from one sample sequenced in a study of identical twins. TCRdb re-called the 5' RACE reads with MiXCR, one entry per CDR3 protein. Here the sample spans about 790,000 distinct CDR3 sequences, around a sixth being singletons. These sequences were also reported in another study, on T cells expressing NK-cell markers.

Material for sequencing was PBMCs. All receptors derive from a woman between 18 and 29 years old in good health.

This clonotype was counted between two and nine times. The J gene is TRBJ2-2, the V gene TRBV12-3 or TRBV12-4; 7 nucleotides agree with TRBD1. The J segment lost 7 bases and the V segment lost 6 bases, leaving 5 bases of the junction unmatched. The CDR3 extends over 13 amino acids. The CDR3, as DNA: TGTGCCAGCAGACTCAACAGGGGCGGGGAGCTGTTTTTT. Protein product: CASRLNRGGELFF.

V gene TRBV7-2 combines with J gene TRBJ2-2, with 12 bases lining up with TRBD2. The CDR3 is 15 residues long. CDR1 is SGHTA and CDR2 is FQGNSA in the germline V gene. Trimming at V came to 7 bases and at J to 3 bases, leaving 3 bases not matched to a gene. This CDR3 reads CASNGLAGHTGELFF. The CDR3 DNA reads as TGTGCCAGCAACGGACTAGCGGGACACACCGGGGAGCTGTTTTTT.

This clonotype appeared a few times. V and J are TRBV29-1 and TRBJ2-3; D possibly corresponds to TRBD2 (6 bases). Germline CDR1 reads SQVTM; CDR2 reads ANQGSEA. The CDR3 consists of 12 residues. The germline V and J ends were trimmed by 4 bases and 5 bases, with 10 bases remaining between them. This CDR3 reads CSVAGSLDTQYF. The CDR3, as DNA: TGCAGCGTTGCCGGGAGTCTAGATACGCAGTATTTT.

The chain employs TRBV6-1 and TRBJ1-5, with a tentative D call TRBD1 (5 bases). Trimming left V 5 bases short and J 6 bases short, with 14 bases between. CDR3 length equals 14 residues. Looked up from germline, CDR1 is MNHNS and CDR2 is SASEGT. Here the CDR3 DNA reads TGTGCCAGCAGTCCCCAATGGGGCGTTCAGCCCCAGCATTTT. Encoded protein: CASSPQWGVQPQHF.

This clonotype was seen more than once but under ten times. The chain is built from TRBV12-3 or TRBV12-4 and TRBJ1-1, with TRBD1 as a possible D gene (6 bases). V lost 3 bases and J lost 5, with 16 bases in between. The CDR3 totals 15 residues. CDR3 loop: CASSLSPGVGTEAFF. In nucleotides, the CDR3 is TGTGCCAGCAGTTTGTCGCCAGGGGTGGGTACTGAAGCTTTCTTT.

This clonotype was counted between two and nine times. The chain carries TRBV4-3 and TRBJ2-4; tentatively, D is TRBD1 (7 bases). This CDR3 spans 17 amino acids. V dropped 3 bases and J dropped 0 bases, with 15 bases sitting between them. Germline V gene lookup returns CDR1 LGHNA and CDR2 YSLEER. The CDR3 nucleotides are TGCGCCAGCAGCCAGGAGGGACAGACTCTAGCCAAAAACATTCAGTACTTC. As protein: CASSQEGQTLAKNIQYF.

A few counts support this clonotype. This sequence joins TRBV7-2 and TRBJ1-5, with 12 bases lining up with TRBD1. The junction had 6 bases not matched to a gene; V was cut back by 5 bases and J by 7 bases. CDR3 size: 15 residues. Germline lookup yields CDR1 SGHTA and CDR2 FQGNSA. CDR3 sequence reads: CASSRDRGLGQPQHF. The CDR3 DNA is TGTGCCAGCAGCCGGGACAGGGGGCTAGGACAGCCCCAGCATTTT.

A few counts support this clonotype. V and J are TRBV6-1 and TRBJ1-6; D unclear. V lost 7 bases and J 10 bases, leaving 14 bases between the germline ends. CDR3 length: 13 residues. The V gene's germline CDR1 is MNHNS and CDR2 SASEGT. CDR3 DNA: TGTGCCAGCAACCCCCGGGGAGGGTCACCCCTCCACTTT. Its protein product is CASNPRGGSPLHF.

This clonotype was picked up a small number of times. One junction end disagrees with the germline gene, perhaps due to a read error. The rearrangement joins TRBV12-3 or TRBV12-4 to TRBJ1-1; D remains unclear. The CDR3 totals 11 residues. The DNA of the CDR3 is TGTGCCACCAGTGGCTGGACTGAAGCTTTCTTT. This sequence encodes CATSGWTEAFF.

The V and J genes are TRBV12-3 or TRBV12-4 and TRBJ2-2; 7 nucleotides agree with TRBD1. This CDR3 is built from 17 residues. Unmatched junction bases numbered 15, after V lost 6 bases and J lost 5 bases. This CDR3 is CASSAHRGSVGTGELFF. The CDR3 DNA follows: TGTGCCAGCAGCGCCCACAGGGGAAGCGTAGGAACCGGGGAGCTGTTTTTT.

The rearrangement joins TRBV11-3 to TRBJ2-1; 12 nucleotides agree with TRBD2. V shed 4 bases and J 5 bases; nucleotides not matched to a gene: 9. In germline, CDR1 is SGHNT, CDR2 YENEEA. The CDR3 sequence is 17 residues long. Written as DNA, the CDR3 is TGTGCCAGCAGCTACAAACCGACTAGCGGGAGAGACAATGAGCAGTTCTTC. As protein: CASSYKPTSGRDNEQFF.

A few counts support this clonotype. This chain uses TRBV4-2 with TRBJ2-7; a possible D gene is TRBD2 (6 bases). The CDR3 has 15 amino acids. V lost 3 bases and J 2 bases, leaving 14 bases between the germline ends. The germline CDR1 and CDR2 sequences are LGHNA and YNFKEQ. The DNA of the CDR3 is TGTGCCAGCAGCCAGCGCGGGGATATTCCCTACGAGCAGTACTTC. Translation gives CASSQRGDIPYEQYF.

The V and J genes are TRBV20-1 and TRBJ2-1, with 9 bases fitting TRBD2. The CDR3 is made up of 14 amino acids. Per the germline V gene, CDR1 is DFQATT and CDR2 is SNEGSKA (reference sequence). V dropped 6 bases and J dropped 7; count of bases not matched to a gene: 10. The CDR3 DNA reads as TGCAGTGCCGAGCTAGCGGGAATGAGGAATGAGCAGTTCTTC. Translation: CSAELAGMRNEQFF.

The table lists this clonotype with many counts. This chain joins TRBV5-6 and TRBJ1-1; no firm D call. This CDR3 is built from 18 residues. In germline, CDR1 is SGHDT, CDR2 YYEEEE. V lost 4 bases to trimming and J lost 1 base, with 23 bases between them. The CDR3 region is CASSPLGGGNYGNTEAFF. The CDR3 bases are TGTGCCAGCAGCCCGCTGGGCGGCGGGAACTATGGGAACACTGAAGCTTTCTTT.

This clonotype was detected only a few times. The J gene is TRBJ2-7, the V gene TRBV20-1, with 7 positions matching TRBD2. This CDR3 has 15 residues. CDR1 and CDR2 (germline): DFQATT, SNEGSKA (reference sequence). Unmatched junction bases numbered 13, after V lost 6 bases and J lost 2 bases. CDR3 in DNA: TGCAGTGCCAACCGTCCGACTAGCTTAACCTACGAGCAGTACTTC. Translation gives CSANRPTSLTYEQYF.

There are a few counts of this clonotype. V is TRBV20-1 and J is TRBJ2-5, with TRBD2 matching 7 bases. With 3 bases clipped from V and 1 base from J, the junction kept 5 bases outside the gene matches. This CDR3 is built from 14 residues. Germline-derived CDR1 and CDR2 are DFQATT and SNEGSKA (reference sequence). CDR3 in DNA: TGCAGTGCTAGGGCGGGGGAGGTCCAAGAGACCCAGTACTTC. This encodes CSARAGEVQETQYF.

This clonotype was found many times. This chain uses TRBV7-2 with TRBJ2-7; D gene ambiguous. The CDR3 length is 13 residues. Germline loops: CDR1 SGHTA, CDR2 FQGNSA. V lost 9 bases and J 1 base, leaving 13 bases between the germline ends. The CDR3 region is CASGVVESYEQYF. The CDR3 DNA sequence: TGTGCCAGTGGGGTGGTTGAATCCTACGAGCAGTACTTC.

This chain joins TRBV20-1 and TRBJ2-4; D remains ambiguous. V was shortened by 2 bases and J by 3 bases, with 11 bases between the two germline ends. The length of the CDR3 is 14 residues. CDR1 DFQATT and CDR2 SNEGSKA come from the germline V gene (reference sequence). CDR3: CSARPGPGKNIQYF. In DNA form, the CDR3 reads TGCAGTGCTAGACCCGGACCGGGCAAAAACATTCAGTACTTC.

The CDR3 reads CASSLNADTGELFF. For the CDR3, the DNA is TGCGCCAGCAGCTTAAACGCCGACACCGGGGAGCTGTTTTTT. The gene calls are TRBV5-1 and TRBJ2-2; no firm D call. There are 14 residues in the CDR3. V lost 2 bases, J lost 3 bases, and 8 bases lay in between. Germline lookup yields CDR1 SGHRS and CDR2 YFSETQ.

The V and J genes are TRBV7-9 and TRBJ2-1, with TRBD2 identical over 7 bases. Germline CDR1 and CDR2: SEHNR and FQNEAQ (reference sequence). The CDR3 sequence is 16 residues long. The trim removed 5 bases at V and 7 bases at J, leaving 14 bases unmatched. CDR3 sequence (DNA): TGTGCCAGCAGCACTCCCGTGGGGGGGGGACGGAATGAGCAGTTCTTC. Translating it yields CASSTPVGGGRNEQFF.

This clonotype was seen many times. This rearrangement joins TRBV5-1 to TRBJ2-2; D might be TRBD2 (5 bases). Germline V CDR1 and CDR2: SGHRS, YFSETQ. Deletions cut 0 bases from V and 3 bases from J, with 9 bases between. The length of the CDR3 is 15 residues. The CDR3 bases are TGCGCCAGCAGCTTGGAAGGGCGGGACACCGGGGAGCTGTTTTTT. It translates to CASSLEGRDTGELFF.

This chain links TRBV11-2 with TRBJ2-1, with D tentatively TRBD1 (6 bases). The V gene's germline CDR1 is SGHAT and CDR2 FQNNGV. This CDR3 comprises 14 residues. V shed 4 bases and J shed 5 bases, with 12 bases lying between them. CDR3 protein: CASSWTVSHNEQFF. CDR3 nucleotide sequence: TGTGCCAGCAGCTGGACAGTTTCCCACAATGAGCAGTTCTTC.